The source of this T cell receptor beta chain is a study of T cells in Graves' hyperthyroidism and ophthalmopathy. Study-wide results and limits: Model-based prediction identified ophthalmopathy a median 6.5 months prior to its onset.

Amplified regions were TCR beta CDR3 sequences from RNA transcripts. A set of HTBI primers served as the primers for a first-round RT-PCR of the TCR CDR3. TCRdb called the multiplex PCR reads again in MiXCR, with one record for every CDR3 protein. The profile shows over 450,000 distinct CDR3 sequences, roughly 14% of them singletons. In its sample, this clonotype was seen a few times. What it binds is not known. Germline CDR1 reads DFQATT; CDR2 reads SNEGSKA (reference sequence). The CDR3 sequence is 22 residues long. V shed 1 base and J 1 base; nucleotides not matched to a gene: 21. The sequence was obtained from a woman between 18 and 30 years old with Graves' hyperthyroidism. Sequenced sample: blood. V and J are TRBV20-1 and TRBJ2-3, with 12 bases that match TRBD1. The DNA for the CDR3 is TGCAGTGCTAGAGTTAGAATGAGTGTTGGGACAGGGGGCGCCGAGCGCACAGATACGCAGTATTTT. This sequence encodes CSARVRMSVGTGGAERTDTQYF.